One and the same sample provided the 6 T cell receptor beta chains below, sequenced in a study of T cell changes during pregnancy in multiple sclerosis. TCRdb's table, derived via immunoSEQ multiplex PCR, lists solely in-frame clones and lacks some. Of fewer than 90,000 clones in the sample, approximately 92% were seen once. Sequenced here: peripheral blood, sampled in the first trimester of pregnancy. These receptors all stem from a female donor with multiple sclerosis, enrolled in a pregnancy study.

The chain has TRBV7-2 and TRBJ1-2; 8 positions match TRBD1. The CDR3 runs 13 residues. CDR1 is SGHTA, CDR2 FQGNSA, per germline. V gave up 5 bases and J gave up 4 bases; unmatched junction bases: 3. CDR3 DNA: TGTGCCAGCAGCCCAGACAGGGGCTATGGCTACACCTTC. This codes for CASSPDRGYGYTF.

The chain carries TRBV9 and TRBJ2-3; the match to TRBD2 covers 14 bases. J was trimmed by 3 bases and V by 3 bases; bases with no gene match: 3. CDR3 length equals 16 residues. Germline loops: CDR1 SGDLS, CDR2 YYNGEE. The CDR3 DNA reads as TGTGCCAGCAGCGCGACTAGCGGGGGGGGAACAGATACGCAGTATTTT. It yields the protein CASSATSGGGTDTQYF.

CDR3 amino acids: CASSLGYHGTSYNEQFF. DNA for the CDR3: TGTGCCAGCAGCTTAGGTTATCATGGGACTTCCTACAATGAGCAGTTCTTC. J is TRBJ2-1 and V is TRBV7-9, with D possibly being TRBD2 (6 bases). Trimming removed 1 base from V and 1 base from J, with 14 bases in between. The CDR3 length is 17 residues. Germline CDR1 SEHNR, CDR2 FQNEAQ (reference sequence).

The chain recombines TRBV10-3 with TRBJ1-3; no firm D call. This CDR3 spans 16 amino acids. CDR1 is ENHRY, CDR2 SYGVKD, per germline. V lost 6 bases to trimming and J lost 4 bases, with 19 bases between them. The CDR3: CAISPRGNAEGNTIYF. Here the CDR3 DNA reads TGTGCCATCAGCCCGAGAGGGAACGCTGAAGGAAACACCATATATTTT.

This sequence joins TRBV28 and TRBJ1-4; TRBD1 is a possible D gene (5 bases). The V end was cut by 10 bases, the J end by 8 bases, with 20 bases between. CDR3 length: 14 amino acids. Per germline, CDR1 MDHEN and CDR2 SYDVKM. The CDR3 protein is CAIQGDSGYEKLFF. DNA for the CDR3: TGTGCCATCCAAGGAGACAGTGGTTACGAAAAACTGTTTTTT.

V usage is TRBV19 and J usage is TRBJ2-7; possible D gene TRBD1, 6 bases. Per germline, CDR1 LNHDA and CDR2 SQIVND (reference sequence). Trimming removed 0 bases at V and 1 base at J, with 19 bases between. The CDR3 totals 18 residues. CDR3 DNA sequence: TGTGCCAGTAGTATAGACCTCTCCGGGACATCGCGTTCCTACGAGCAGTACTTC. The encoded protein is CASSIDLSGTSRSYEQYF.